The clone carrying this T cell receptor (beta chain) has more than one count but fewer than ten. At the DNA level, this CDR3 is encoded by other sequences in the same sample as well. These data belong to a study of shared clonotypes between healthy human individuals. As for the study in general: Aged between 18 and 49, the donors were a couple of women and a few men. Each donor contributed plates that comprised three CD4 naive, three CD4 memory, two CD8 naive and one CD8 memory.

Sequenced by immunoSEQ multiplex PCR; TCRdb stores in-frame clones only, minus some. The repertoire holds some 2 million clones, with approximately 95% as singletons. As defined, naive CD8 cells were CD45RO-negative and positively selected for CCR7, with terminally differentiated effector memory CD45RA+ cells excluded. The clonotype was recovered from a man aged 18-30 years in good health. The source material was naive CD8+ T cells sorted from blood.

CDR3 sequence (DNA): TGCGCCAGCAGCCAAGGGCTAGCAGGCACCGGGGAGCTGTTTTTT. Protein product: CASSQGLAGTGELFF. The V and J genes are TRBV4-3 and TRBJ2-2; weak D call: TRBD2 (5 bases). Trimming removed 1 base from V and 4 bases from J, with 10 bases in between. The CDR3 is 15 amino acids. Looked up from germline, CDR1 is LGHNA and CDR2 is YSLEER.